Below, 24 T cell receptor beta chains from the same sample are listed, as sequenced in a study. TCRdb independently ran MiXCR on the RT-PCR reads; one entry per CDR3 protein. The sample carries 550,000 to 750,000 distinct CDR3 sequences, approximately 15% recorded once. The sequenced material came from memory CD4+ T cells from blood. The origin of the receptors is a female donor in good health, serving as a healthy control.

This clonotype was detected ten times or more. The rearrangement uses TRBV29-1 and TRBJ1-2; D is undetermined. Germline V lookup: CDR1 SQVTM, CDR2 ANQGSEA. There are 13 residues in the CDR3. The V end was cut by 3 bases, the J end by 1 base, with 9 bases between. This chain's CDR3 is CSVERPGNYGYTF. In DNA, the CDR3 is TGCAGCGTTGAGAGGCCGGGTAACTATGGCTACACCTTC.

V gene TRBV20-1 combines with J gene TRBJ1-4, with 8 nucleotides matching TRBD1. With 6 bases clipped from V and 4 bases from J, the junction kept 10 bases outside the gene matches. Germline CDR1 is DFQATT and CDR2 is SNEGSKA (reference sequence). The length of the CDR3 is 15 residues. CDR3 DNA sequence: TGCAGTGCCACCCCCGGGACAGGCCGTAATGAAAAACTGTTTTTT. This sequence encodes CSATPGTGRNEKLFF.

V usage is TRBV6-5 and J usage is TRBJ2-1; 11 bases map to TRBD2. Germline V gene sequence: CDR1 MNHEY, CDR2 SVGAGI. The CDR3 extends over 13 amino acids. V was clipped by 6 bases and J by 6 bases; unmatched bases: 1. CDR3: CASSGTSGNEQFF. In DNA, the CDR3 is TGTGCCAGCAGCGGGACTAGCGGCAATGAGCAGTTCTTC.

This clonotype was seen many times. The rearrangement uses TRBV10-2 and TRBJ2-5, with 7 bases matching TRBD2. CDR1 WSHSY and CDR2 SAAADI come from the germline V gene. V shed 4 bases and J 5 bases; nucleotides not matched to a gene: 7. CDR3 length: 14 residues. Here the CDR3 reads CASSGGGSAETQYF. Written as DNA, the CDR3 is TGCGCCAGCAGTGGGGGAGGGAGCGCTGAGACCCAGTACTTC.

This clonotype was picked up many times. This chain links TRBV7-2 with TRBJ1-5; D is unresolved. Trimming removed 3 bases from V and 0 bases from J, with 6 bases in between. The CDR3 covers 14 residues. Germline values: CDR1 SGHTA, CDR2 FQGNSA. The CDR3 sequence is CASSFGSSNQPQHF. In DNA, the CDR3 is TGTGCCAGCAGCTTTGGATCTAGCAATCAGCCCCAGCATTTT.

V gene TRBV28 combines with J gene TRBJ1-1, with 9 bases aligning to TRBD1. The CDR3 consists of 12 residues. The junction had 3 bases not matched to a gene; V was cut back by 4 bases and J by 9 bases. The germline gives CDR1 MDHEN, CDR2 SYDVKM. In nucleotides, the CDR3 is TGTGCCAGCAGTTGGGGACAGGGCCAAGCTTTCTTT. This codes for CASSWGQGQAFF.

This clonotype turned up a few times. The chain is built from TRBV5-1 and TRBJ2-5; 9 bases are a match to TRBD1. Germline-derived CDR1 and CDR2 are SGHRS and YFSETQ. CDR3 length equals 14 residues. Trimming removed 4 bases from V and 4 bases from J; junction bases left unmatched: 5. The CDR3: CASSGQTGGETQYF. CDR3 coding DNA: TGCGCCAGCAGCGGCCAGACAGGGGGAGAGACCCAGTACTTC.

This clonotype turned up a few times. J is TRBJ1-3 and V is TRBV12-3 or TRBV12-4, with D unclear. The CDR3 loop spans 14 amino acids. Trimming cost V 5 bases and J 0 bases, with 8 bases left between them. The CDR3: CASSGPFSGNTIYF. The CDR3 region has the DNA TGTGCCAGCAGTGGCCCTTTCTCTGGAAACACCATATATTTT.

This clonotype was seen only a few times. The chain combines TRBV18 with TRBJ2-7; D gene unclear. Per germline, CDR1 KGHSH and CDR2 LQKENI. The V end was cut by 2 bases, the J end by 4 bases, with 9 bases between. This CDR3 has 13 residues. CDR3 sequence: CASSPFEAYEQYF. The CDR3 nucleotides are TGTGCCAGCTCACCATTTGAGGCATACGAGCAGTACTTC.

A few counts support this clonotype. The chain links TRBV6-6 to TRBJ1-2; the match to TRBD1 covers 8 bases. Trimming took 6 bases from V and 6 from J; bases not matched to a gene: 6. The germline V gene has CDR1 MNHNY and CDR2 SVGAGI (reference sequence). The CDR3 contains 13 residues. CDR3 sequence reads: CASSKDRDDGYTF. Here the CDR3 DNA reads TGTGCCAGCAGCAAGGACAGGGACGATGGCTACACCTTC.

This clonotype was found a few times. The chain uses TRBV9 and TRBJ2-1; TRBD2 matches 12 bases. The germline CDR1 and CDR2 sequences are SGDLS and YYNGEE. The CDR3 runs to 18 residues. J was trimmed by 0 bases and V by 0 bases; bases with no gene match: 4. The DNA for the CDR3 is TGTGCCAGCAGCGTAGGTACTAGCGGGAGGTTCTCCTACAATGAGCAGTTCTTC. This sequence encodes CASSVGTSGRFSYNEQFF.

The table lists this clonotype with many counts. This chain uses TRBV18 with TRBJ2-1; unclear D gene. This CDR3 has 14 residues. V was cut by 3 bases and J by 5 bases, with 11 bases left in between. Germline loops: CDR1 KGHSH, CDR2 LQKENI. CDR3 amino acids: CASSPSYINNEQFF. CDR3 nucleotide sequence: TGTGCCAGCTCACCCAGCTACATCAACAATGAGCAGTTCTTC. Supplemented by reference TRBV18 and TRBJ2-1, the full variable domain reads NAGVMQNPRHLVRRRGQEARLRCSPMKGHSHVYWYRQLPEEGLKFMVYLQKENIIDESGMPKERFSAEFPKEGPSILRIQQVVRGDSAAYFCASSPSYINNEQFFGPGTRLTVL.

This clonotype was observed at least ten times. The chain couples TRBV7-2 to TRBJ2-5; 12 bases map to TRBD2. CDR1 is SGHTA, CDR2 FQGNSA, per germline. The CDR3 covers 15 residues. V lost 5 bases and J lost 4; bases outside the gene matches: 5. The CDR3 nucleotides are TGTGCCAGCAGCGGGCGGGGACTAGCGGGAGAGACCCAGTACTTC. Its protein is CASSGRGLAGETQYF.

The chain has TRBV5-1 and TRBJ2-3; TRBD2 matches 9 bases. With V trimmed by 2 bases and J by 0 bases, 4 bases remained unmatched. CDR3 length equals 16 residues. Per the germline V gene, CDR1 is SGHRS and CDR2 is YFSETQ. CDR3 sequence (DNA): TGCGCCAGCAGCTTCGGACTAGCGCCCAGCACAGATACGCAGTATTTT. This translates into CASSFGLAPSTDTQYF.

The gene calls are TRBV20-1 and TRBJ1-2, with TRBD1 identical over 12 bases. Per the germline V gene, CDR1 is DFQATT and CDR2 is SNEGSKA (reference sequence). The trim removed 6 bases at V and 5 bases at J, leaving 22 bases unmatched. There are 19 residues in the CDR3. CDR3 nucleotide sequence: TGCAGTGCCACCGGGACAGGGGGCGAGGGGCGGCTTAGTAGGTATGGCTACACCTTC. Protein product: CSATGTGGEGRLSRYGYTF.

The V and J genes are TRBV7-9 and TRBJ2-2, with TRBD2 identical over 8 bases. CDR1 and CDR2 from the germline V gene are SEHNR and FQNEAQ (reference sequence). This CDR3 is 17 amino acids long. The V segment lost 4 bases and the J segment 4 bases; nucleotides outside the gene matches: 11. CDR3 sequence: CASSWGGTSGRTGELFF. CDR3 coding DNA: TGTGCCAGCAGCTGGGGGGGTACTAGCGGACGCACCGGGGAGCTGTTTTTT.

The rearrangement links TRBV10-3 to TRBJ1-2; 11 positions match TRBD1. V shed 3 bases and J 6 bases; nucleotides not matched to a gene: 3. This CDR3 comprises 14 residues. Per germline, CDR1 ENHRY and CDR2 SYGVKD. CDR3 sequence (DNA): TGTGCCATCAGTGATCGGGACAGGGGGGATGGCTACACCTTC. Translating it yields CAISDRDRGDGYTF.

This clonotype appeared many times. This rearrangement joins TRBV12-3 or TRBV12-4 to TRBJ2-5; TRBD1 matches 8 bases. The CDR3 has 13 residues. V was pared by 6 bases and J by 7 bases, with 7 bases of the junction left unmatched. The CDR3, as DNA: TGTGCCAGCAGCGACAGGGGTATTGGGACCCAGTACTTC. This sequence encodes CASSDRGIGTQYF.

In this sample, this clonotype turned up many times. V usage is TRBV29-1 and J usage is TRBJ2-5; 8 nucleotides align to TRBD1. Germline V CDR1 and CDR2: SQVTM, ANQGSEA. The CDR3 consists of 13 residues. In DNA, the CDR3 is TGCAGTTTCCAGGGACAGGCACGCGGGACCCAGTACTTC. This sequence encodes CSFQGQARGTQYF.

This clonotype was detected once. This chain joins TRBV7-3 and TRBJ2-3; no reliable D call. Germline CDR1 and CDR2: SGHTA and FQGTGA. Trimming shortened V by 2 bases and J by 3 bases, and 12 bases separated the two germline ends. There are 15 residues in the CDR3. CDR3 residues: CASSLVGFRTDTQYF. DNA for the CDR3: TGTGCCAGCAGCTTAGTAGGTTTTCGGACAGATACGCAGTATTTT.

The chain is built from TRBV9 and TRBJ2-7, with D perhaps TRBD1 or TRBD2 (7 bases each). CDR1 is SGDLS, CDR2 YYNGEE, per germline. The CDR3 extends over 14 amino acids. Trimming left V 3 bases short and J 2 bases short, with 12 bases between. CDR3 sequence (DNA): TGTGCCAGCAGCGAGCGGGACAGCCCCTACGAGCAGTACTTC. Translation gives CASSERDSPYEQYF.

This clonotype showed up just a few times. The chain combines TRBV5-1 with TRBJ2-2; unclear D gene. This CDR3 contains 16 residues. V was cut by 3 bases and J by 2 bases, with 14 bases left in between. CDR1 and CDR2 (germline): SGHRS, YFSETQ. The CDR3 coding sequence is TGCGCCAGCAGCTCTAAGTTTTCCGACAACACCGGGGAGCTGTTTTTT. Protein: CASSSKFSDNTGELFF.

The V call is TRBV12-3 or TRBV12-4, the J call TRBJ2-3, with D possibly being TRBD2 (6 bases). V lost 7 bases, J lost 0 bases, and 8 bases lay in between. CDR3 size: 13 residues. CDR3 DNA: TGTGCCAGCATCGGGGGAAGCACAGATACGCAGTATTTT. Translating gives CASIGGSTDTQYF.

This clonotype has ten or more counts. The chain combines TRBV20-1 with TRBJ2-4; 7 nucleotides agree with TRBD2. Germline CDR1 and CDR2: DFQATT and SNEGSKA (reference sequence). V was pared by 4 bases and J by 8 bases, with 11 bases of the junction left unmatched. The CDR3 runs to 14 residues. In nucleotides, the CDR3 is TGCAGTGCTACAGAGGGAGGGGAATTGGACATTCAGTACTTC. Protein sequence: CSATEGGELDIQYF.